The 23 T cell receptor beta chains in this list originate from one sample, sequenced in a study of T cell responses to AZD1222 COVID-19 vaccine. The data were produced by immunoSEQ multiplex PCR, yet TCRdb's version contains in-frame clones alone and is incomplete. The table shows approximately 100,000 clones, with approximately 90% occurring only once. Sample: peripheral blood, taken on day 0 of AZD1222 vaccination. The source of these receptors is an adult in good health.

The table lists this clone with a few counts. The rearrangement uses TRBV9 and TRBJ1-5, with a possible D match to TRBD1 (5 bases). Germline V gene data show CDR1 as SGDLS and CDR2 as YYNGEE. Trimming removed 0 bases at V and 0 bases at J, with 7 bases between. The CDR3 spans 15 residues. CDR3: CASSVEGDSNQPQHF. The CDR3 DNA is TGTGCCAGCAGCGTAGAAGGGGATAGCAATCAGCCCCAGCATTTT.

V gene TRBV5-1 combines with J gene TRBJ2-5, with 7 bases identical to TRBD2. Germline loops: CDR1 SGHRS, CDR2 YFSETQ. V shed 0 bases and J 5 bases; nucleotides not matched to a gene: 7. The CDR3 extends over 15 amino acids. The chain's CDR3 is CASSLEPAGRETQYF. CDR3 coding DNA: TGCGCCAGCAGCTTGGAGCCAGCGGGAAGGGAGACCCAGTACTTC.

This chain's CDR3 is CASRWEGSGNTEAFF. The CDR3 coding sequence is TGTGCCAGCAGATGGGAGGGGAGTGGGAACACTGAAGCTTTCTTT. The J gene is TRBJ1-1, the V gene TRBV6-5; weak D call: TRBD1 (5 bases). V lost 6 bases, J lost 1 base, and 15 bases lay in between. Germline V gives CDR1 MNHEY, CDR2 SVGAGI. The CDR3 contains 15 residues.

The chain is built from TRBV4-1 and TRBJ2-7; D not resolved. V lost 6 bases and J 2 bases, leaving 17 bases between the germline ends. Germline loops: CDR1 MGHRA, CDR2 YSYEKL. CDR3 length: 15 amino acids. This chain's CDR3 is CASSLHLLGTYEQYF. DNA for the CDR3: TGCGCCAGCAGTCTCCACCTTCTTGGGACCTACGAGCAGTACTTC.

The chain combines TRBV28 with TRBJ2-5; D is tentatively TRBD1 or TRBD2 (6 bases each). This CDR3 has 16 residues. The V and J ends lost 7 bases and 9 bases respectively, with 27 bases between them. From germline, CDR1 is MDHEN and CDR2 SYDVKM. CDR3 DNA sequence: TGTGCCAGCACCCTTCGACGCGGGACCAATAAGGGGGCCCAGTACTTC. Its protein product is CASTLRRGTNKGAQYF.

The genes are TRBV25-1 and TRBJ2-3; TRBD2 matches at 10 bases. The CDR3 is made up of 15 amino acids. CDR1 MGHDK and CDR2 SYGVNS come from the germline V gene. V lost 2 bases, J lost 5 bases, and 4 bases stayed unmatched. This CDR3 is CASSEIVAGGDTQYF. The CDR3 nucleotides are TGTGCCAGCAGTGAAATTGTAGCGGGAGGAGATACGCAGTATTTT.

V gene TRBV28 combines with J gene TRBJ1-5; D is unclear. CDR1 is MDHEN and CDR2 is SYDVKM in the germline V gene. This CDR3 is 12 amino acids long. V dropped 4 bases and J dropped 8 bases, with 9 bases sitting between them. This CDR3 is CASSSRLEPQHF. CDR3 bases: TGTGCCAGCAGTTCCCGACTTGAGCCCCAGCATTTT.

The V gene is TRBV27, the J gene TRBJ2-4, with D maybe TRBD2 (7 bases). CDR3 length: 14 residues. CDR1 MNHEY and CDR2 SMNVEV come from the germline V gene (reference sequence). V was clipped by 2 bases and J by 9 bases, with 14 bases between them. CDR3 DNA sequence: TGTGCCAGCAGTTTAGCAGGGGCGGGGGTCATTCAGTACTTC. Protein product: CASSLAGAGVIQYF.

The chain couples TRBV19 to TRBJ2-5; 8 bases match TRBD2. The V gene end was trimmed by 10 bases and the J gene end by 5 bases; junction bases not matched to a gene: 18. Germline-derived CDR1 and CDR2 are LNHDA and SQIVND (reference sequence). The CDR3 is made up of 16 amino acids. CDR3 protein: CATSSGRGVFQETQYF. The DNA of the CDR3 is TGTGCCACCTCCAGCGGGAGAGGGGTTTTTCAGGAGACCCAGTACTTC.

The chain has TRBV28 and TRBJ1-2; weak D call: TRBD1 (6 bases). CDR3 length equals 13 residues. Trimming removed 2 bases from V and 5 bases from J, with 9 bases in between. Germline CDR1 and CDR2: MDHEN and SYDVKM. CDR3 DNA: TGTGCCAGCAGTTTAGGACAGCAATATGGCTACACCTTC. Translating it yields CASSLGQQYGYTF.

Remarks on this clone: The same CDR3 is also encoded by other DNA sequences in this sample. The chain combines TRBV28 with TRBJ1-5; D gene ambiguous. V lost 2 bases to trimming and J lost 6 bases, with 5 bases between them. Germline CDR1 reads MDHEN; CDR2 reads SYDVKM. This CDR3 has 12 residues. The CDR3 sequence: CASSLLGQPQHF. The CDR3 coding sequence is TGTGCCAGCAGTTTACTTGGTCAGCCCCAGCATTTT. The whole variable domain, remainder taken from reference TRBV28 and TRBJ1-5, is DVKVTQSSRYLVKRTGEKVFLECVQDMDHENMFWYRQDPGLGLRLIYFSYDVKMKEKGDIPEGYSVSREKKERFSLILESASTNQTSMYLCASSLLGQPQHFGDGTRLSIL.

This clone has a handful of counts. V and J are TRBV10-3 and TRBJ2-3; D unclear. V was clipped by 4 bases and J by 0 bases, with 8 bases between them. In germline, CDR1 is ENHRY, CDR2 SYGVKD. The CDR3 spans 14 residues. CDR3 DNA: TGTGCCATCAGTGGGGCCCAGAGCACAGATACGCAGTATTTT. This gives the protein CAISGAQSTDTQYF.

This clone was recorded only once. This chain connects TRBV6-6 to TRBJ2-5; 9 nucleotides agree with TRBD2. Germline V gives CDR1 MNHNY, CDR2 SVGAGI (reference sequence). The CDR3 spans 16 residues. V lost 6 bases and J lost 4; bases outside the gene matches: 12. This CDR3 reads CASRPIDSGRAETQYF. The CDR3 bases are TGTGCCAGCAGGCCGATAGATAGCGGGAGAGCAGAGACCCAGTACTTC.

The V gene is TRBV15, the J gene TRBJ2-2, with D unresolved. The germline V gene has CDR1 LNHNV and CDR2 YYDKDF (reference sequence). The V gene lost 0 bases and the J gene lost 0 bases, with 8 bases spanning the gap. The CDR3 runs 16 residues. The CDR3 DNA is TGTGCCACCAGCAGAGATCAAGTACCGAACACCGGGGAGCTGTTTTTT. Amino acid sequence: CATSRDQVPNTGELFF.

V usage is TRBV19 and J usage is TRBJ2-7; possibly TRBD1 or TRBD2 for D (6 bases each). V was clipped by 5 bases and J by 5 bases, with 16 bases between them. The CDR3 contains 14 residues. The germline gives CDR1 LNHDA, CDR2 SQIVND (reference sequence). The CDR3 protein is CASSLGGKWDEQYF. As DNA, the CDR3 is TGTGCCAGTAGTCTGGGGGGCAAGTGGGACGAGCAGTACTTC.

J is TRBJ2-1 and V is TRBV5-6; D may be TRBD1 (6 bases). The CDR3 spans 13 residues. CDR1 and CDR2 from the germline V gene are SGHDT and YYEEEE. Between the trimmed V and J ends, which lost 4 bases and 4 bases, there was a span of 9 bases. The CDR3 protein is CASSRGQYNEQFF. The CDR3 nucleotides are TGTGCCAGCAGCCGCGGACAGTACAATGAGCAGTTCTTC.

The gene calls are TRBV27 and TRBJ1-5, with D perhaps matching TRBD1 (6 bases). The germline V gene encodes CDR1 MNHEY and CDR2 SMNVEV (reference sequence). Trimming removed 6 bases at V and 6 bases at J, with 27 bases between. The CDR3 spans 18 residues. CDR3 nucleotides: TGTGCCAGCAGAAAACTGGACGACGGACAGACTTTTTTTCAGCCCCAGCATTTT. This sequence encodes CASRKLDDGQTFFQPQHF.

The CDR3 sequence is CASSSNSGSRDEQFF. The DNA of the CDR3 is TGTGCCAGTAGTAGTAATAGCGGGAGCAGGGATGAGCAGTTCTTC. The chain links TRBV28 to TRBJ2-1, with 9 nucleotides matching TRBD2. Germline loops: CDR1 MDHEN, CDR2 SYDVKM. CDR3 length: 15 amino acids. Trimming removed 9 bases from V and 8 bases from J; junction bases left unmatched: 14.

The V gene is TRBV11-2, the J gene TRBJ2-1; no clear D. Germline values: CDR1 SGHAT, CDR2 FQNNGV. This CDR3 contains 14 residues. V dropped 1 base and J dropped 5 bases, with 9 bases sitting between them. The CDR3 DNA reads TGTGCCAGCAGCTTAGTAGGGTTGCACAATGAGCAGTTCTTC. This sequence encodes CASSLVGLHNEQFF.

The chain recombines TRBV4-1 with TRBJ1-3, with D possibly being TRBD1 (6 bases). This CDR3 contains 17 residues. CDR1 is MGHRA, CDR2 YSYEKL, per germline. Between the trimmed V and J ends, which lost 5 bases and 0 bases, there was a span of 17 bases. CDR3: CASSYRDNRLSGNTIYF. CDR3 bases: TGCGCCAGCAGCTACCGGGACAACCGCCTCTCTGGAAACACCATATATTTT.

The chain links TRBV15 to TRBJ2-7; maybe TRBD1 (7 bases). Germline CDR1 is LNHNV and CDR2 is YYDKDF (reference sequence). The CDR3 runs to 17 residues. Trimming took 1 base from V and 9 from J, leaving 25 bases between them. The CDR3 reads CATSRAWTGVKNGGQYF. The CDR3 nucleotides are TGTGCCACCAGCAGAGCCTGGACAGGCGTAAAAAACGGGGGGCAGTACTTC.

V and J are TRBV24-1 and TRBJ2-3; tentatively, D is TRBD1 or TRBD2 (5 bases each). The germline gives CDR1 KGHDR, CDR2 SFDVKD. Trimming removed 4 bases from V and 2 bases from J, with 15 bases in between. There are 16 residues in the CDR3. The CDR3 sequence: CATSDQRDPATDTQYF. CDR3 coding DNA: TGTGCCACCAGTGACCAACGGGACCCCGCCACAGATACGCAGTATTTT.

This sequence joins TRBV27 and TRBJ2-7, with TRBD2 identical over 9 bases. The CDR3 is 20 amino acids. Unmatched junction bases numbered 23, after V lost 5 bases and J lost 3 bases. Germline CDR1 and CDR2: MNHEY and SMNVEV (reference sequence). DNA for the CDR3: TGTGCCAGCAGTCATTTAGCGGGAGCACTACCACTTGGGGACTTCTACGAGCAGTACTTC. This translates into CASSHLAGALPLGDFYEQYF.